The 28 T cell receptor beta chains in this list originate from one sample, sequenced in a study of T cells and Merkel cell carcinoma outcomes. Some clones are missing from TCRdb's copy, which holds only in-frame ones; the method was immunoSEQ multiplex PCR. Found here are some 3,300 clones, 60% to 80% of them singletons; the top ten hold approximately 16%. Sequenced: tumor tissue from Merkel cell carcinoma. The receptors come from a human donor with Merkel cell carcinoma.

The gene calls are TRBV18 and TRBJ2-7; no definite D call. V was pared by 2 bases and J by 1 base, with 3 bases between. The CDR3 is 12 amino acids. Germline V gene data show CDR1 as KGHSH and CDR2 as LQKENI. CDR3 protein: CASSPGSYEQYF. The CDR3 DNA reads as TGTGCCAGCTCACCAGGGTCCTACGAGCAGTACTTC.

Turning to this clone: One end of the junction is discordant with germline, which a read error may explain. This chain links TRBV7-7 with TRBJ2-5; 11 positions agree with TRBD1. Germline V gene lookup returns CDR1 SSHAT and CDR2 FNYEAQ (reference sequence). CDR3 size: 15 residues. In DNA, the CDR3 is TGTGCTAGCACCCCCACCGGGACAGGGGGAGAGACCCAGTACTTC. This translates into CASTPTGTGGETQYF.

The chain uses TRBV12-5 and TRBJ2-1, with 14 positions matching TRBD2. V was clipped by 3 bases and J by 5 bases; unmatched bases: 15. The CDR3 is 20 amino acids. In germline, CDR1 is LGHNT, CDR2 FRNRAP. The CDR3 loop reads CASGFYQGVGLAGAHNEQFF. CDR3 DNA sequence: TGTGCTAGTGGTTTTTACCAGGGCGTGGGACTAGCGGGGGCACACAATGAGCAGTTCTTC.

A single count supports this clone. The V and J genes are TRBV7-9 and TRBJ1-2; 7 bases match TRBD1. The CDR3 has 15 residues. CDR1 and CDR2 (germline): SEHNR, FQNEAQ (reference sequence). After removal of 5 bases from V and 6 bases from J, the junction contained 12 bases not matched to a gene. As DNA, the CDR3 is TGTGCCAGCAGCGCGACAGGGAGGGTTAGCGATGGCTACACCTTC. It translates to CASSATGRVSDGYTF.

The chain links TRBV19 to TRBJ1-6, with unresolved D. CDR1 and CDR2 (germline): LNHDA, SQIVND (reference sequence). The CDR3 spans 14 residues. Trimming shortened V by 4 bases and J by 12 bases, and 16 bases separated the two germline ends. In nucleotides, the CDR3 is TGTGCCAGTAGTACAGACCCAGGATGGGAACCCCTCCACTTT. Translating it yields CASSTDPGWEPLHF. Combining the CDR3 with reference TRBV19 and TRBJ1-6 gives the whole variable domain DGGITQSPKYLFRKEGQNVTLSCEQNLNHDAMYWYRQDPGQGLRLIYYSQIVNDFQKGDIAEGYSVSREKKESFPLTVTSAQKNPTAFYLCASSTDPGWEPLHFGNGTRLTVT.

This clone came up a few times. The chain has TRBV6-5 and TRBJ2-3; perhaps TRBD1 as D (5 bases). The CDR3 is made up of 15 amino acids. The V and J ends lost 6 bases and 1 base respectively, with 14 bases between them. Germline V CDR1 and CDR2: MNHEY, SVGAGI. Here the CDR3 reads CASRDRAQGTDTQYF. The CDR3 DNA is TGTGCCAGCAGGGACCGGGCACAGGGCACAGATACGCAGTATTTT.

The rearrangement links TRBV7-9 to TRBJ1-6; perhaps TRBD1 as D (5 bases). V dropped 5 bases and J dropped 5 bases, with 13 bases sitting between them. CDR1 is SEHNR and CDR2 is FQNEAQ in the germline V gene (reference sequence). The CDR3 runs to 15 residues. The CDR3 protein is CASSPQGGNNSPLHF. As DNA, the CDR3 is TGTGCCAGCAGCCCCCAGGGAGGGAATAATTCACCCCTCCACTTT.

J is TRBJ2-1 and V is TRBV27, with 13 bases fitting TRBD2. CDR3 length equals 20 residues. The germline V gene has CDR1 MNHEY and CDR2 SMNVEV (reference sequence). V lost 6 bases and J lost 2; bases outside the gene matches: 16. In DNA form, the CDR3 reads TGTGCCAGCAGCCATTGGGGCACTAGCGGGGGGGGGACTCCCTACAATGAGCAGTTCTTC. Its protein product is CASSHWGTSGGGTPYNEQFF.

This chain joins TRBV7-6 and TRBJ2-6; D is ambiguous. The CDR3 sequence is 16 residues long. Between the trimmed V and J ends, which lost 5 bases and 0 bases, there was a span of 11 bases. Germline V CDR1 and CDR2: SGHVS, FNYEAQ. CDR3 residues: CASSPITASGANVLTF. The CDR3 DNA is TGTGCCAGCAGCCCAATTACAGCCTCTGGGGCCAACGTCCTGACTTTC.

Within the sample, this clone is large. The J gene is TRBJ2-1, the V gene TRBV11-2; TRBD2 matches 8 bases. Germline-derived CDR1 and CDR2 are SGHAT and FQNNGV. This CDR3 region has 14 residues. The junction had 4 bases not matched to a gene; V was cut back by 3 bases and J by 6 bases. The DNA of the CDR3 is TGTGCCAGCAGCTTGGCCGGGGGGGTCAATGAGCAGTTCTTC. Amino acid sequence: CASSLAGGVNEQFF.

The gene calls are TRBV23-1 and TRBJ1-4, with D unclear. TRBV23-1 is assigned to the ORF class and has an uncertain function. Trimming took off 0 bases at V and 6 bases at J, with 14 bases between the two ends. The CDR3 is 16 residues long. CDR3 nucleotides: TGCGCCAGCAGTCAATCTGGGGAAACTTGGGATGAAAAACTGTTTTTT. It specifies CASSQSGETWDEKLFF.

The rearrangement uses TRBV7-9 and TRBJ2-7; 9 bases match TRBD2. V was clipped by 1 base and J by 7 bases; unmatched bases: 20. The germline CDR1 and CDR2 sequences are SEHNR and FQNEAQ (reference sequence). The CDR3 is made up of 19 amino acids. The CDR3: CASSLDPRGGGDLPSEQYF. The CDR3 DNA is TGTGCCAGCAGCTTAGATCCGCGGGGGGGTGGGGACTTACCCTCAGAGCAGTACTTC.

CDR3 coding DNA: TGTGCCAGCTCACCACAGAAGGGACCGACAGGGGACACTGAAGCTTTCTTT. Encoded protein: CASSPQKGPTGDTEAFF. This chain connects TRBV18 to TRBJ1-1; 8 nucleotides match TRBD1. Per the germline V gene, CDR1 is KGHSH and CDR2 is LQKENI. The CDR3 has 17 amino acids. The V and J ends lost 1 base and 3 bases, in that order; junction bases with no gene match: 10.

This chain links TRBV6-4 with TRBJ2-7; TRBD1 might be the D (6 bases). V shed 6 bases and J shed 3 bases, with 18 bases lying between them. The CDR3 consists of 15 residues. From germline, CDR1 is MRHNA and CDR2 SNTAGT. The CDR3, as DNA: TGTGCCAGCAGCCGTCCCCCAGGGGATGGCTACGAGCAGTACTTC. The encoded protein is CASSRPPGDGYEQYF.

The CDR3 DNA reads as TGTGCCAGCAGCTTAGTGGGTGGGGGAGTTCCCCTCCACTTT. Protein product: CASSLVGGGVPLHF. The chain has TRBV7-6 and TRBJ1-6; possible D gene TRBD1, 5 bases. Germline values: CDR1 SGHVS, CDR2 FNYEAQ. There are 14 residues in the CDR3. V lost 1 base, J lost 13 bases, and 14 bases lay in between.

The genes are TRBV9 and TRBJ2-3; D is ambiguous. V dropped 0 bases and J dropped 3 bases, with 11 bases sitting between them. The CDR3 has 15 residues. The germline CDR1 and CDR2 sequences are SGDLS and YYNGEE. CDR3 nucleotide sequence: TGTGCCAGCAGCGTAGGAGGCTTTTCAACAGATACGCAGTATTTT. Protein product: CASSVGGFSTDTQYF.

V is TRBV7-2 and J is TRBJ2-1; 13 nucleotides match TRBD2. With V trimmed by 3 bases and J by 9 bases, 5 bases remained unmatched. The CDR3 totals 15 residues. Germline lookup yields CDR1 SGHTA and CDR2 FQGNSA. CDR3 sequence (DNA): TGTGCCAGCAGCTTCCGACTAGCGGGGGGCGCTGAGCAGTTCTTC. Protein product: CASSFRLAGGAEQFF.

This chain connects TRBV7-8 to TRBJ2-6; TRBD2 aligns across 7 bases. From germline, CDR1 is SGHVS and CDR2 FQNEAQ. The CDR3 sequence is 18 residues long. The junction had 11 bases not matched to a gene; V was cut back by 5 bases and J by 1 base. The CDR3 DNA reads TGTGCCAGCAGCCTGACCGGACTAGACTTATCTGGGGCCAACGTCCTGACTTTC. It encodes CASSLTGLDLSGANVLTF.

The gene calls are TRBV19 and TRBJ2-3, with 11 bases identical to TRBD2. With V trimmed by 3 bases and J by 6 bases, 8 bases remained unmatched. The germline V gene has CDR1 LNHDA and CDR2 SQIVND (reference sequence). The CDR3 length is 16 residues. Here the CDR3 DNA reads TGTGCCAGTAGTATGGTGACTAGCGGGGCCCGGGATACGCAGTATTTT. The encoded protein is CASSMVTSGARDTQYF.

The CDR3 region has the DNA TGTGCCAGCAGCGTCGGGACAGGGGAGAAAGATACGCAGTATTTT. This gives the protein CASSVGTGEKDTQYF. This rearrangement joins TRBV5-8 to TRBJ2-3; TRBD1 aligns across 10 bases. V trimming: 4 bases; J trimming: 5 bases; junction bases outside the gene matches: 7. The length of the CDR3 is 15 residues. Germline values: CDR1 SGHTS, CDR2 YDEGEE.

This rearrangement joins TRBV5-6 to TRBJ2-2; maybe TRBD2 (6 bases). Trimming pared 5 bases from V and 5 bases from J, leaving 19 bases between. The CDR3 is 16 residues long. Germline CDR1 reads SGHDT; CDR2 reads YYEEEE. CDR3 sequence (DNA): TGTGCCAGCAGGGGAGGTAGGAGGACAAGAACCGGGGAGCTGTTTTTT. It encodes CASRGGRRTRTGELFF.

The CDR3 region is CASSGGTGRTEAFF. CDR3 coding DNA: TGCGCCAGCAGCGGGGGGACAGGACGGACTGAAGCTTTCTTT. V usage is TRBV5-1 and J usage is TRBJ1-1, with 8 bases aligning to TRBD1. CDR3 size: 14 residues. The germline CDR1 and CDR2 sequences are SGHRS and YFSETQ. Losses at the gene ends were 4 bases for V and 5 bases for J; bases not matched to a gene: 7.

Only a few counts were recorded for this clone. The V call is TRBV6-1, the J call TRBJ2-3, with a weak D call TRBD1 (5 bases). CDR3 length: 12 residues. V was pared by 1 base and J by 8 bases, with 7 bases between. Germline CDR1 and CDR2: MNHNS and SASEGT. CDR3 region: CASSEVGRTQYF. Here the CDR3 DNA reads TGTGCCAGCAGTGAAGTGGGGCGTACGCAGTATTTT.

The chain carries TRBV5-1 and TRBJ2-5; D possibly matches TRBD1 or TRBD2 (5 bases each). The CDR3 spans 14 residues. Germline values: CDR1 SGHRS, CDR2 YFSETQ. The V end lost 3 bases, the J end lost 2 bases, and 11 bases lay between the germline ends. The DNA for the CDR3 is TGCGCCAGCAGCTGGGGGTTCGAACAAGAGACCCAGTACTTC. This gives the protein CASSWGFEQETQYF.

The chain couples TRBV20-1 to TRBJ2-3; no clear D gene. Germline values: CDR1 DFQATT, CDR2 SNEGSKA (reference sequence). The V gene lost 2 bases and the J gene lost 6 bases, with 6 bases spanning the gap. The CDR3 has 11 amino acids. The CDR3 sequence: CSARSRDTQYF. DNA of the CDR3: TGCAGTGCTAGAAGCCGGGATACGCAGTATTTT.

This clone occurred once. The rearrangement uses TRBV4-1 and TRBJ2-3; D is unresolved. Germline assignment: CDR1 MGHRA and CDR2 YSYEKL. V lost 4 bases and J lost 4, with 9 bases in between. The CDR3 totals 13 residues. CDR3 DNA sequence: TGCGCCAGCAGCCCTGGTGGATCAGATACGCAGTATTTT. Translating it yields CASSPGGSDTQYF.

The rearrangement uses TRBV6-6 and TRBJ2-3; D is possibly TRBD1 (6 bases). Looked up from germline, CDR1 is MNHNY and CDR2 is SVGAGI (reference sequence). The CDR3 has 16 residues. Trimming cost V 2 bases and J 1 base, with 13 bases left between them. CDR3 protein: CASSYRTARGTDTQYF. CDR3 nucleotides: TGTGCCAGCAGTTACCGGACAGCCAGAGGCACAGATACGCAGTATTTT.

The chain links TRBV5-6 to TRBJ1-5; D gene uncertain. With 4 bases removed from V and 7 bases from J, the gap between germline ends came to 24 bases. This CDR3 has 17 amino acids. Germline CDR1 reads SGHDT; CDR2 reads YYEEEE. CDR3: CASSRGGRAHLGQPQHF. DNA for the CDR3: TGTGCCAGCAGCCGGGGTGGGAGGGCGCACCTTGGGCAGCCCCAGCATTTT.